These 18 T cell receptor beta chains originate from one sample sequenced in a study of breast tumors, draining lymph nodes, adjacent tissues. Each CDR3 protein is one row after TCRdb ran MiXCR on the multiplex PCR reads. The repertoire includes 200,000 or so distinct CDR3 sequences, roughly 29% of them detected once, and 4% to 5.5% sits in the top ten. Samples came from axillary lymph nodes draining the breast cancer. Sequenced: axillary lymph node tissue. The receptors derive from a female donor with breast cancer. Some clones in this sample may be carry-over from other donors' samples.

The chain combines TRBV12-3 or TRBV12-4 with TRBJ2-7; D may be TRBD2 (6 bases). This CDR3 contains 13 residues. V shed 5 bases and J shed 1 base, with 9 bases lying between them. The CDR3 sequence: CASSNSGSYEQYF. For the CDR3, the DNA is TGTGCCAGCAGTAACAGCGGGTCCTACGAGCAGTACTTC.

Turning to this clonotype: This sequence may be a read error, since a much larger clone differs from it by one base. V and J are TRBV6-1 and TRBJ2-3; 9 bases are a match to TRBD2. The CDR3 runs to 15 residues. Germline assignment: CDR1 MNHNS and CDR2 SASEGT. DNA of the CDR3: TGTGCCCGCAGTGGGGTAGCGGGGGCCACAGATACGCAGTATTTT. Translation gives CARSGVAGATDTQYF.

This clonotype came up once. This sequence joins TRBV20-1 and TRBJ2-2; D remains ambiguous. The V gene lost 2 bases and the J gene lost 5 bases, with 0 bases spanning the gap. CDR1 and CDR2 (germline): DFQATT, SNEGSKA (reference sequence). This CDR3 spans 10 amino acids. The CDR3 sequence is CSARTGELFF. Here the CDR3 DNA reads TGCAGTGCTAGAACCGGGGAGCTGTTTTTT.

The CDR3 sequence is CAIETGVGNEQFF. CDR3 DNA sequence: TGTGCCATAGAAACAGGGGTCGGCAATGAGCAGTTCTTC. The V and J genes are TRBV19 and TRBJ2-1, with 7 positions matching TRBD1. Germline V gives CDR1 LNHDA, CDR2 SQIVND (reference sequence). The CDR3 totals 13 residues. J gave up 6 bases and V 10 bases, and 9 bases lay outside the gene matches.

This clonotype has at least ten counts. The rearrangement uses TRBV7-9 and TRBJ2-3; D may be TRBD2 (5 bases). Between the trimmed V and J ends, which lost 5 bases and 2 bases, there was a span of 17 bases. Germline V gene data show CDR1 as SEHNR and CDR2 as FQNEAQ (reference sequence). The CDR3 sequence is 16 residues long. DNA for the CDR3: TGTGCCAGCAGCCATCTTTTCGAGGGTCCCACAGATACGCAGTATTTT. It is translated as CASSHLFEGPTDTQYF.

The gene calls are TRBV12-3 or TRBV12-4 and TRBJ2-5; 9 nucleotides line up with TRBD1. Trimming at V came to 6 bases and at J to 5 bases, leaving 7 bases not matched to a gene. The length of the CDR3 is 14 residues. The CDR3 DNA is TGTGCCAGCAGCTCCAGGACAGGGGACGAGACCCAGTACTTC. This sequence encodes CASSSRTGDETQYF.

This clonotype showed up many times. The CDR3 coding sequence is TGCGCCAGTCTGGGTAGCGAGCTAGTCGGGGAGCAGTTCTTC. Residues: CASLGSELVGEQFF. The genes are TRBV10-2 and TRBJ2-1; a possible D gene is TRBD2 (5 bases). The germline V gene encodes CDR1 WSHSY and CDR2 SAAADI. The CDR3 contains 14 residues. V was cut by 9 bases and J by 10 bases, with 22 bases left in between.

This clonotype has ten or more counts. V usage is TRBV5-1 and J usage is TRBJ2-1; 12 bases align to TRBD2. Germline V lookup: CDR1 SGHRS, CDR2 YFSETQ. Unmatched junction bases numbered 5, after V lost 4 bases and J lost 9 bases. The CDR3 has 14 amino acids. This chain's CDR3 is CASSAGLAGFEQFF. CDR3 nucleotide sequence: TGCGCCAGCAGCGCTGGACTAGCGGGATTTGAGCAGTTCTTC.

V is TRBV6-2 or TRBV6-3 and J is TRBJ2-1; 11 nucleotides agree with TRBD2. CDR1 and CDR2 (germline): MNHEY, SVGEGT. The J segment lost 9 bases and the V segment lost 5 bases, leaving 3 bases of the junction unmatched. This CDR3 contains 13 residues. The CDR3 spells CASSPTSGSEQFF. CDR3 sequence (DNA): TGTGCCAGCAGTCCTACTAGCGGGAGTGAGCAGTTCTTC.

This clonotype was seen ten or more times. The rearrangement joins TRBV20-1 to TRBJ2-1; 10 bases fit TRBD1. V lost 0 bases, J lost 7 bases, and 6 bases stayed unmatched. The CDR3 consists of 15 residues. CDR1 is DFQATT, CDR2 SNEGSKA, per germline (reference sequence). CDR3 sequence: CSARDGGQGLNEQFF. CDR3 DNA: TGCAGTGCTAGAGATGGGGGACAGGGGCTGAATGAGCAGTTCTTC.

This clonotype was seen a few times. The V and J genes are TRBV29-1 and TRBJ1-1, with D perhaps TRBD1 (6 bases). The length of the CDR3 is 12 residues. Germline-derived CDR1 and CDR2 are SQVTM and ANQGSEA. V dropped 2 bases and J dropped 7 bases, with 11 bases sitting between them. The CDR3 DNA is TGCAGCGTTGAATTGGGGGCGGGTGAAGCTTTCTTT. Its translation: CSVELGAGEAFF. Supplemented by reference TRBV29-1 and TRBJ1-1, the full variable domain reads SAVISQKPSRDICQRGTSLTIQCQVDSQVTMMFWYRQQPGQSLTLIATANQGSEATYESGFVIDKFPISRPNLTFSTLTVSNMSPEDSSIYLCSVELGAGEAFFGQGTRLTVV.

The sample holds a few counts of this clonotype. The chain employs TRBV29-1 and TRBJ2-3; TRBD2 matches 12 bases. J lost 11 bases, V lost 3 bases, and 18 bases had no gene match. Germline loops: CDR1 SQVTM, CDR2 ANQGSEA. The CDR3 contains 17 residues. In DNA form, the CDR3 reads TGCAGCGTTGAGGAGTATCTAGCGGGGGGGCGGGGCAATGAGCAGTATTTT. It codes for CSVEEYLAGGRGNEQYF.

This clonotype has at least ten counts. This chain links TRBV7-9 with TRBJ2-6; no clear D. Trimming took 3 bases from V and 4 from J, leaving 4 bases between them. The CDR3 covers 13 residues. The germline gives CDR1 SEHNR, CDR2 FQNEAQ (reference sequence). CDR3 sequence reads: CASSFVGANVLTF. As DNA, the CDR3 is TGTGCCAGCAGCTTCGTGGGGGCCAACGTCCTGACTTTC.

This clonotype was detected a few times. V and J are TRBV6-2 or TRBV6-3 and TRBJ2-1; D perhaps matches TRBD2 (6 bases). Germline CDR1 and CDR2: MNHEY and SVGEGT. Between the trimmed V and J ends, which lost 8 bases and 7 bases, there was a span of 18 bases. The CDR3 spans 14 residues. The CDR3 reads CASLTGSGGNEQFF. Here the CDR3 DNA reads TGTGCCAGCTTAACCGGTAGCGGTGGGAATGAGCAGTTCTTC.

The chain joins TRBV5-1 to TRBJ2-3; possibly TRBD1 for D (6 bases). Trimming removed 5 bases at V and 0 bases at J, with 13 bases between. Germline V gives CDR1 SGHRS, CDR2 YFSETQ. The CDR3 consists of 15 residues. The DNA of the CDR3 is TGCGCCAGCAGGCGAGGGGACACAAGCACAGATACGCAGTATTTT. Translated: CASRRGDTSTDTQYF.

This rearrangement joins TRBV5-6 to TRBJ1-5; TRBD1 matches at 8 bases. Germline V gene lookup returns CDR1 SGHDT and CDR2 YYEEEE. J gave up 6 bases and V 4 bases, and 9 bases lay outside the gene matches. CDR3 length equals 15 residues. CDR3 DNA: TGTGCCAGCAGCCCAGCGACAGGGGCTAGTCAGCCCCAGCATTTT. It codes for CASSPATGASQPQHF.

This clonotype was observed many times. The chain links TRBV7-8 to TRBJ2-3, with D perhaps assigned TRBD1 or TRBD2 (7 bases each). The CDR3 covers 16 residues. Germline V gene sequence: CDR1 SGHVS, CDR2 FQNEAQ. The V end lost 3 bases, the J end lost 1 base, and 14 bases lay between the germline ends. Here the CDR3 DNA reads TGTGCCAGCAGCTTGGGGCAGGGGGGGCGCACAGATACGCAGTATTTT. As protein: CASSLGQGGRTDTQYF.

This clonotype was counted many times. The chain carries TRBV7-2 and TRBJ2-3, with 11 bases identical to TRBD1. CDR3 length: 16 residues. CDR1 and CDR2 from the germline V gene are SGHTA and FQGNSA. The junction had 6 bases not matched to a gene; V was cut back by 3 bases and J by 4 bases. CDR3 DNA sequence: TGTGCCAGCAGCTTCACCGGGACAGGGGGACCAGATACGCAGTATTTT. It specifies CASSFTGTGGPDTQYF.